This is a list of T cell receptor beta chains from one sample in a study of cytomegalovirus exposure and HLA in healthy donors. The data were produced by immunoSEQ multiplex PCR, yet TCRdb's version contains in-frame clones alone and is incomplete. The table includes about 190,000 clones, approximately 80% detected once. Source material: PBMCs. These receptors all stem from a male donor in good health and CMV-seronegative. The CDR3 runs from the conserved cysteine through the conserved F or W. A D gene is named only where the DNA matches it firmly. The size entry is marked missing in some rows and otherwise reads once, few, many or a size class.

j_gene,abundance,d_gene,v_gene,len,CDR3aa,CDR3nt
TRBJ1-3,NA,NA,TRBV5-4,15,CASSLDSLSGNTIYF,TGTGCCAGCAGCTTGGACAGTCTCTCTGGAAACACCATATATTTT
TRBJ2-3,NA,TRBD2,TRBV5-4,16,CASSSPTSGETDTQYF,TGTGCCAGCAGCTCCCCGACTAGCGGAGAGACAGATACGCAGTATTTT
TRBJ1-2,NA,NA,TRBV9,11,CASSSQYGYTF,TGTGCCAGCAGCTCCCAATATGGCTACACCTTC
TRBJ2-1,NA,NA,TRBV4-3,16,CASSPGQGLSYNEQFF,TGCGCCAGCAGCCCCGGGCAGGGGCTTTCCTACAATGAGCAGTTCTTC
TRBJ2-5,many,TRBD1,TRBV6-5,14,CASSYSTRGETQYF,TGTGCCAGCAGTTACTCGACCAGGGGGGAGACCCAGTACTTC
TRBJ2-1,NA,NA,TRBV2,19,CASSHIEVRASAPYNEQFF,TGTGCCAGCAGTCACATCGAGGTCCGGGCTAGCGCCCCCTACAATGAGCAGTTCTTC
TRBJ2-3,NA,TRBD2,TRBV7-2,16,CASSGQGGRAIDTQYF,TGTGCCAGCAGCGGCCAGGGAGGGAGAGCAATAGATACGCAGTATTTT
TRBJ2-7,once,NA,TRBV6-1,14,CASSEWGPAYEQYF,TGTGCCAGCAGTGAATGGGGGCCGGCCTACGAGCAGTACTTC
TRBJ2-3,NA,TRBD2,TRBV6-1,17,CASSDALAGWSTDTQYF,TGTGCCAGCAGTGACGCCTTAGCGGGTTGGAGCACAGATACGCAGTATTTT
TRBJ2-7,NA,NA,TRBV5-1,16,CASSLVGGGGLYEQYF,TGCGCCAGCAGCTTGGTCGGAGGGGGCGGTCTGTACGAGCAGTACTTC
TRBJ1-5,NA,TRBD1,TRBV7-2,15,CASSPTGGFNQPQHF,TGTGCCAGCAGCCCGACAGGGGGCTTCAATCAGCCCCAGCATTTT
TRBJ2-7,NA,NA,TRBV9,14,CASSAGTSTYEQYF,TGTGCCAGCAGCGCTGGGACTTCTACCTACGAGCAGTACTTC
TRBJ2-1,NA,TRBD2,TRBV7-6,15,CASSPTSGGAREQFF,TGTGCCAGCAGCCCGACTAGCGGGGGGGCCCGGGAGCAGTTCTTC
TRBJ2-2,NA,NA,TRBV28,17,CASSLHWGILNTGELFF,TGTGCCAGCAGTTTACATTGGGGCATCCTGAACACCGGGGAGCTGTTTTTT
TRBJ2-7,NA,NA,TRBV19,15,CASSIGPKGAYEQYF,TGTGCCAGTAGTATTGGGCCGAAGGGGGCCTACGAGCAGTACTTC
TRBJ2-1,NA,NA,TRBV9,15,CASSPVSLPYNEQFF,TGTGCCAGCAGCCCGGTTTCACTCCCCTACAATGAGCAGTTCTTC
TRBJ2-7,NA,TRBD1,TRBV2,17,CASSERTGTGVSYEQYF,TGTGCCAGCAGTGAACGGACCGGGACAGGGGTCTCCTACGAGCAGTACTTC
TRBJ2-7,NA,TRBD1,TRBV19,14,CASSTSGQGREQYF,TGTGCCAGTAGTACCTCAGGACAGGGGCGGGAGCAGTACTTC
TRBJ2-5,NA,TRBD2,TRBV4-2,14,CASSQESGKETQYF,TGTGCCAGCAGCCAAGAGAGCGGGAAAGAGACCCAGTACTTC
TRBJ2-4,NA,NA,TRBV6-5,16,CASSYTKELAKNIQYF,TGTGCCAGCAGTTACACTAAGGAGTTAGCCAAAAACATTCAGTACTTC
TRBJ2-7,NA,TRBD1,TRBV10-3,14,CATPGGAHSYEQYF,TGTGCCACCCCAGGGGGCGCCCACTCCTACGAGCAGTACTTC
TRBJ1-5,NA,NA,TRBV28,14,CASTIGQGNWPQHF,TGTGCCAGCACCATAGGGCAGGGAAACTGGCCCCAGCATTTT
TRBJ2-5,NA,TRBD2,TRBV9,16,CASSEGLAGGHETQYF,TGTGCCAGCAGCGAGGGACTAGCGGGAGGGCACGAGACCCAGTACTTC
TRBJ2-7,NA,TRBD1,TRBV11-2,16,CASSLVGTGGADEQYF,TGTGCCAGCAGCTTAGTAGGGACAGGGGGAGCAGACGAGCAGTACTTC
TRBJ2-3,NA,TRBD2,TRBV4-2,18,CASSREAGAIPASGGQYF,TGTGCCAGCAGCCGAGAAGCGGGGGCCATCCCGGCTAGCGGGGGTCAGTATTTT
TRBJ2-5,NA,TRBD2,TRBV29-1,16,CSVEWVSGVTQETQYF,TGCAGCGTTGAATGGGTTAGCGGGGTCACCCAAGAGACCCAGTACTTC
TRBJ1-1,NA,TRBD1,TRBV30,14,CAWKPGTGGTEAFF,TGTGCCTGGAAACCCGGGACAGGAGGTACTGAAGCTTTCTTT
TRBJ2-1,NA,TRBD1,TRBV28,14,CASSLSPGGNEQFF,TGTGCCAGCAGTTTATCCCCAGGGGGCAATGAGCAGTTCTTC
TRBJ2-6,NA,NA,TRBV7-9,16,CASSQGGLSGANVLTF,TGTGCCAGCTCTCAGGGGGGACTCTCTGGGGCCAACGTCCTGACTTTC
TRBJ2-3,NA,NA,TRBV7-9,15,CSSSLGVSSTDTQYF,TGTTCCAGCAGCTTAGGCGTGAGTAGCACAGATACGCAGTATTTT
TRBJ2-2,NA,TRBD1,TRBV5-4,16,CASSVPGQGNTGELFF,TGTGCCAGCAGCGTCCCGGGACAGGGGAACACCGGGGAGCTGTTTTTT
TRBJ1-2,NA,TRBD1,TRBV9,15,CASSLGQGEVYGYTF,TGTGCCAGCAGCCTTGGACAGGGAGAAGTCTATGGCTACACCTTC
TRBJ2-7,NA,TRBD2,TRBV6-5,15,CASSSSGLADYEQYF,TGTGCCAGCAGTTCCTCAGGACTAGCGGATTACGAGCAGTACTTC
TRBJ2-7,NA,TRBD1,TRBV29-1,14,CSGGPGTGSHEQYF,TGCAGCGGGGGTCCCGGGACAGGGAGCCACGAGCAGTACTTC
TRBJ1-6,NA,TRBD1,TRBV5-4,16,CASSSPGTAYNSPLHF,TGTGCCAGCAGCAGTCCCGGGACAGCCTATAATTCACCCCTCCACTTT
TRBJ2-1,NA,TRBD1,TRBV19,13,CASSIQGADEQFF,TGTGCCAGTAGTATACAGGGGGCGGATGAGCAGTTCTTC
TRBJ1-1,few,TRBD1,TRBV6-5,13,CASSYRQGLVAFF,TGTGCCAGCAGTTATCGACAGGGTTTGGTGGCTTTCTTT
TRBJ2-3,few,TRBD1,TRBV5-6,16,CASSSRYRGKADTQYF,TGTGCCAGCAGCTCAAGGTACAGGGGTAAGGCGGATACGCAGTATTTT
TRBJ1-5,NA,TRBD1,TRBV7-8,16,CASSLQTGGNSQPQHF,TGTGCCAGCAGCTTACAGACAGGGGGAAATAGTCAGCCCCAGCATTTT
TRBJ2-1,NA,NA,TRBV4-3,16,CASSQVVQGEDNEQFF,TGCGCCAGCAGCCAAGTGGTGCAGGGGGAGGACAATGAGCAGTTCTTC
TRBJ2-5,NA,TRBD1,TRBV29-1,15,CSVEGGQGPLETQYF,TGCAGCGTTGAAGGTGGACAGGGTCCCCTGGAGACCCAGTACTTC
TRBJ2-3,NA,TRBD1,TRBV28,16,CASRIVTGGVMNTQYF,TGTGCCAGCAGGATCGTGACAGGGGGAGTAATGAATACGCAGTATTTT
TRBJ1-1,NA,TRBD1,TRBV11-3,13,CASSLDRVTEAFF,TGTGCCAGCAGCCTGGACAGGGTGACTGAAGCTTTCTTT
TRBJ2-2,NA,NA,TRBV7-9,18,CASSPSLFGGKNTGELFF,TGTGCCAGCAGCCCATCTCTATTCGGCGGTAAGAACACCGGGGAGCTGTTTTTT
TRBJ2-5,NA,TRBD1,TRBV5-1,15,CASSLGQGAQETQYF,TGCGCCAGCAGCTTGGGACAGGGGGCTCAAGAGACCCAGTACTTC
TRBJ1-5,NA,TRBD1,TRBV19,17,CASSPRTGGKGNQPQHF,TGTGCCAGTAGTCCCCGGACAGGAGGAAAGGGCAATCAGCCCCAGCATTTT
TRBJ2-2,few,NA,TRBV29-1,16,CSVRPAGKGVTGELFF,TGCAGCGTCCGACCCGCAGGGAAGGGGGTCACCGGGGAGCTGTTTTTT
TRBJ2-2,NA,TRBD2,TRBV6-5,16,CASSYLAGANTGELFF,TGTGCCAGCAGTTACTTAGCGGGAGCGAACACCGGGGAGCTGTTTTTT
TRBJ2-5,NA,TRBD2,TRBV5-4,16,CASSSVAGGPGETQYF,TGTGCCAGCAGCTCGGTAGCGGGAGGGCCCGGAGAGACCCAGTACTTC